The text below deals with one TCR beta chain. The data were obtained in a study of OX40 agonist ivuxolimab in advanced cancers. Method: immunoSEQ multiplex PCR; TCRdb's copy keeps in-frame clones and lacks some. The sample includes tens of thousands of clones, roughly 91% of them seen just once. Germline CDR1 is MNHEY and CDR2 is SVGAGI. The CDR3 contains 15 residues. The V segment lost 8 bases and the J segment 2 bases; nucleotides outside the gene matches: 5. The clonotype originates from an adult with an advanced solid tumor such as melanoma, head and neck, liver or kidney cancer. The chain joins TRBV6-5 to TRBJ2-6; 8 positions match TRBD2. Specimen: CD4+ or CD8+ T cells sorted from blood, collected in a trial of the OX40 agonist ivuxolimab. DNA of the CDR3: TGTGCCAGCCTCCCGGGAGGGACTGGGGCCAACGTCCTGACTTTC. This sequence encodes CASLPGGTGANVLTF.